This T cell receptor (beta chain) was captured by sequencing in a study of T cells expressing NK-cell markers. The overall study: It was sorted CD3+CD56+NKG2C+, CD3+CD56+NKG2C- and CD3+CD56-NKG2C+ T cells that supplied the TCR beta repertoires.

TCRdb re-called the 5' RACE reads, yielding one record per CDR3 amino acid sequence without DNA. The sample shows about 390,000 distinct CDR3 sequences, and approximately 11% sits with its ten largest clones. General observations from the study: As a fraction of CD8+ T cells, dominant NKG2C+ clonotypes reached roughly 1.0-8% in six donors. Also leading the CD3+CD56-NKG2C+ fraction in a handful of donors were these clonotypes. Certain NKG2C+ T cell clones were expanded, and their HCMV specificity remained unclear.

Comment on this clonotype: Antigen unknown.

The TCR originated in a woman aged 50 to 65 in good health. The sequenced sample was blood T cells: a sorted CD56 or NKG2C T cell subset, CD4+ or CD8+ T cells, or bulk PBMC T cells (not recorded which).

The CDR3 here is CASSLTPGYRNTEAFF. The chain combines TRBV6-6 with TRBJ1-1; TCRdb outputs TRBD1, but without DNA this stays unchecked. CDR1 is MNHNY and CDR2 is SVGAGI in the germline V gene (reference sequence). This CDR3 is 16 amino acids long.